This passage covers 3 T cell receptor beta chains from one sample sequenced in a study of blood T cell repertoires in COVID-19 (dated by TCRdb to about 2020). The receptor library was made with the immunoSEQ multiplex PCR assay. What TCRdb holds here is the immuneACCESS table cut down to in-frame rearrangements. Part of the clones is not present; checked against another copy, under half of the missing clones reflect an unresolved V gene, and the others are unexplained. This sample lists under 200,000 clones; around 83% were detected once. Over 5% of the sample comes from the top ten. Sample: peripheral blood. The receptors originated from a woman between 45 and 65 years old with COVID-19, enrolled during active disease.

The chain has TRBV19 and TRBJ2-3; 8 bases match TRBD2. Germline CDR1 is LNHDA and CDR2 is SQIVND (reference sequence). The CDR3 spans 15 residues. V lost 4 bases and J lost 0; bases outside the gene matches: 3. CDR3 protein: CASSKLAVSTDTQYF. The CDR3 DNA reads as TGTGCCAGTAGTAAACTAGCGGTAAGCACAGATACGCAGTATTTT.

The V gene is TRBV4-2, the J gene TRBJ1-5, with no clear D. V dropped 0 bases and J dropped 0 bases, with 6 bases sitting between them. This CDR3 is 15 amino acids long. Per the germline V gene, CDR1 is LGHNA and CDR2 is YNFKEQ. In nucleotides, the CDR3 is TGTGCCAGCAGCCAAGAGGCAGTTAGCAATCAGCCCCAGCATTTT. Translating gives CASSQEAVSNQPQHF.

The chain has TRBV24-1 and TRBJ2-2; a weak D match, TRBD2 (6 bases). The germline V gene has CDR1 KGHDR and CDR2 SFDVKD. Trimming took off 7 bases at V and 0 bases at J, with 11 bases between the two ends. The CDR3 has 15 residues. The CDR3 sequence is CATRTSKANTGELFF. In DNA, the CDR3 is TGTGCCACCAGAACTAGCAAAGCGAACACCGGGGAGCTGTTTTTT.